This T cell receptor beta chain appears in the sequencing data of a study of T and B cells in COVID-19 patients. Study-level information: The recovered cohort's median age was around 30 years, versus less than 70 years in active infection. 18 of 20 active-infection patients had comorbidities associated with unfavorable COVID-19 outcome.

BIOMED2 TRB-A/B primer pools were used in multiplex TRB PCR. TCRdb itself ran the multiplex PCR reads through MiXCR, one entry per CDR3 protein. Of about 11,000 distinct CDR3 sequences detected, roughly 33% appear once; the ten largest clones hold 15% to 20%. Regarding this clonotype: Its antigen is not identified.

The study's findings and limits: At recovery TRB diversity and richness exceeded healthy donors, after highly clonal active COVID-19 repertoires.

Germline V CDR1 and CDR2: GTSNPN, SVGIG (reference sequence). CDR3 size: 15 residues. The germline V and J ends were trimmed by 0 bases and 7 bases, with 17 bases remaining between them. TRB was amplified from approximately 250-480 ng of blood genomic DNA. The clonotype was recovered from a human donor with active COVID-19. The chain employs TRBV30 and TRBJ2-3; a weak D match, TRBD2 (6 bases). The sample taken for sequencing was blood. The CDR3 loop is CAWSVAGPFTNTQYF. The CDR3 DNA sequence: TGTGCCTGGAGTGTGGCGGGGCCCTTCACCAATACGCAGTATTTT.